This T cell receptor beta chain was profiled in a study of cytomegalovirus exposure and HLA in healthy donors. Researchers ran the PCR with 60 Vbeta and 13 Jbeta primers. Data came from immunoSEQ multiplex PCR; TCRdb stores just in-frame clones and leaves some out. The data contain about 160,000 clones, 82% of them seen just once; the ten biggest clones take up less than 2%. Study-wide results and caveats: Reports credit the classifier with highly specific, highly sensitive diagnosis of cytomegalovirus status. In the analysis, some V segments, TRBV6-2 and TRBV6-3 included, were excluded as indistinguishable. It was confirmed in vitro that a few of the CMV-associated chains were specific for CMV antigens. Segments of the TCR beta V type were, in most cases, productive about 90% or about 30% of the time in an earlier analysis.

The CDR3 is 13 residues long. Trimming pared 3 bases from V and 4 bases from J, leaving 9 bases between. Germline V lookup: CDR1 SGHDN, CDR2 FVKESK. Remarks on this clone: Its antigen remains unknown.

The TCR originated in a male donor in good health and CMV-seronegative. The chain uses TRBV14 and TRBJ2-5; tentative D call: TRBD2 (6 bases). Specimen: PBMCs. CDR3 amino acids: CASSQGGSETQYF. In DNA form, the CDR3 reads TGTGCCAGCAGCCAGGGGGGATCAGAGACCCAGTACTTC.